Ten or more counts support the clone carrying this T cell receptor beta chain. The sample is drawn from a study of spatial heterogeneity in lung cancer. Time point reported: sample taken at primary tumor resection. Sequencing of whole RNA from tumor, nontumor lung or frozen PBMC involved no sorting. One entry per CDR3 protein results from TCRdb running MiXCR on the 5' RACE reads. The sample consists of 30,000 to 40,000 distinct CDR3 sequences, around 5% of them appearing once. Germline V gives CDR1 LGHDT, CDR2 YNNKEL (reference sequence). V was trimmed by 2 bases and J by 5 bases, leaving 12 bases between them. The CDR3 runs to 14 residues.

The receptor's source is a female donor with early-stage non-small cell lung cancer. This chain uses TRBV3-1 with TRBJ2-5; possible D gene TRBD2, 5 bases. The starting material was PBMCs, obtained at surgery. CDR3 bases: TGTGCCAGCAGCCAATCTACTAGAATTGAGACCCAGTACTTC. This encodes CASSQSTRIETQYF.